The present entry profiles one T cell receptor (beta chain) with its context. The data derive from a study of T cell changes during pregnancy in multiple sclerosis. The protocol was immunoSEQ multiplex PCR, while the TCRdb copy is restricted to in-frame clones and leaves out a portion. The repertoire holds tens of thousands of clones, with about 90% as singletons. In germline, CDR1 is SEHNR, CDR2 FQNEAQ (reference sequence). Trimming removed 2 bases from V and 5 bases from J; junction bases left unmatched: 8. CDR3 length equals 15 residues. This TCR was sampled from a female donor in good health, enrolled as a control in a pregnancy study. The rearrangement links TRBV7-9 to TRBJ1-1; TRBD1 matches 7 bases. The source was peripheral blood, collected in the first trimester of pregnancy. The DNA of the CDR3 is TGTGCCAGCAGCTTATTTCGACAGGGAAGGACTGAAGCTTTCTTT. This sequence encodes CASSLFRQGRTEAFF.